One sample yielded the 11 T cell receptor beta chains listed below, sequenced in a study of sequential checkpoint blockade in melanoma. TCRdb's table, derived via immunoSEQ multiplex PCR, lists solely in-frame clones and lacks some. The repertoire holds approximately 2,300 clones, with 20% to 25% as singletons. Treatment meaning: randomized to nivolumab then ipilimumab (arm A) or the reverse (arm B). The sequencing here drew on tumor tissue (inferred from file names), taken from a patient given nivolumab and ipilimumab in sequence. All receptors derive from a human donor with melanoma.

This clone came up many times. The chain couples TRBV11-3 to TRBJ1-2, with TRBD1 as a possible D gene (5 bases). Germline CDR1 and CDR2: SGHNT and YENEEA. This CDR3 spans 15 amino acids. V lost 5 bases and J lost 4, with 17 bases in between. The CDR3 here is CASSPPGQGSYGYTF. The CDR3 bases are TGTGCCAGCAGCCCCCCGGGGCAGGGTAGCTATGGCTACACCTTC. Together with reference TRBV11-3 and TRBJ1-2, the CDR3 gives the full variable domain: EAGVVQSPRYKIIEKKQPVAFWCNPISGHNTLYWYLQNLGQGPELLIRYENEEAVDDSQLPKDRFSAERLKGVDSTLKIQPAELGDSAVYLCASSPPGQGSYGYTFGSGTRLTVV.

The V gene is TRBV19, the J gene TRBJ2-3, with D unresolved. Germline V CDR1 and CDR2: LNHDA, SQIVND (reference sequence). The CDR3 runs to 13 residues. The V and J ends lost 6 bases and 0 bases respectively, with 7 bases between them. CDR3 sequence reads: CASRETSTDTQYF. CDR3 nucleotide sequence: TGTGCCAGTAGAGAGACTAGCACAGATACGCAGTATTTT. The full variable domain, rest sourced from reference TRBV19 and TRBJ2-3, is DGGITQSPKYLFRKEGQNVTLSCEQNLNHDAMYWYRQDPGQGLRLIYYSQIVNDFQKGDIAEGYSVSREKKESFPLTVTSAQKNPTAFYLCASRETSTDTQYFGPGTRLTVL.

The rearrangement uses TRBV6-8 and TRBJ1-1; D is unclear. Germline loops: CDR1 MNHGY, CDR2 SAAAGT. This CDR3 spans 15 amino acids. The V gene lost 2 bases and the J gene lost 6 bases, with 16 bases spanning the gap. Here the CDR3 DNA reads TGTGCCAGCAGTTACCGGACTACCGTGGGCGCTGAAGCTTTCTTT. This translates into CASSYRTTVGAEAFF.

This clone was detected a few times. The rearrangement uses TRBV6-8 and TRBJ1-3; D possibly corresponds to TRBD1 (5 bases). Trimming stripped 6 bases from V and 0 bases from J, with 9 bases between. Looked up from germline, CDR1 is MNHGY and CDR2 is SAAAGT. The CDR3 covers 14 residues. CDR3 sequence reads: CASRTDTSGNTIYF. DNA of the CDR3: TGTGCCAGCAGGACAGACACCTCTGGAAACACCATATATTTT.

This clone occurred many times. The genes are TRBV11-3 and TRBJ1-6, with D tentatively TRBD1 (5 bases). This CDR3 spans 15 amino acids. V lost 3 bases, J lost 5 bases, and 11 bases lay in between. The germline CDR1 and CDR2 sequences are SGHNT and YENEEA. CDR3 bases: TGTGCCAGCAGCTTCTCTCGAGGGGATAATTCACCCCTCCACTTT. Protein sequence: CASSFSRGDNSPLHF.

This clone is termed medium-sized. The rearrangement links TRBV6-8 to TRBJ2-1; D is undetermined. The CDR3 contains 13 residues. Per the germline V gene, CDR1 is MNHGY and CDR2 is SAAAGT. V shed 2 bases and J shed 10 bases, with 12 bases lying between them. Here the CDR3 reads CASSYTQTGEQFF. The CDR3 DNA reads TGTGCCAGCAGTTACACACAAACCGGGGAGCAGTTCTTC.

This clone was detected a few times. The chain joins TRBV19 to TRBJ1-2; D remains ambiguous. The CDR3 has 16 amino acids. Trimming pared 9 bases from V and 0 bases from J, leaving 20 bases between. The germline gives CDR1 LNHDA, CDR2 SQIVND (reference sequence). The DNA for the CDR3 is TGTGCCAGCACTCCAGGTCCCCGCCCCTCTAACTATGGCTACACCTTC. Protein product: CASTPGPRPSNYGYTF. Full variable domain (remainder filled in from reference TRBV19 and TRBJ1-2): DGGITQSPKYLFRKEGQNVTLSCEQNLNHDAMYWYRQDPGQGLRLIYYSQIVNDFQKGDIAEGYSVSREKKESFPLTVTSAQKNPTAFYLCASTPGPRPSNYGYTFGSGTRLTVV.

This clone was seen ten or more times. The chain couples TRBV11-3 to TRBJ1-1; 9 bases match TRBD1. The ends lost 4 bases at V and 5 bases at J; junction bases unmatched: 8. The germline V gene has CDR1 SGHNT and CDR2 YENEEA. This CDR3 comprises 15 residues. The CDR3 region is CASSSRDRALTEAFF. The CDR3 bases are TGTGCCAGCAGCTCACGGGACAGGGCTCTGACTGAAGCTTTCTTT.

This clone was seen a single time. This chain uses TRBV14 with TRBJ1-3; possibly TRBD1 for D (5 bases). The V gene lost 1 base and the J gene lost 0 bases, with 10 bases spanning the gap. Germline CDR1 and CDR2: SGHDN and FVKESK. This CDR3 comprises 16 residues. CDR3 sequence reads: CASSQVRGTSGNTIYF. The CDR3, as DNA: TGTGCCAGCAGCCAAGTTCGCGGGACCTCTGGAAACACCATATATTTT.

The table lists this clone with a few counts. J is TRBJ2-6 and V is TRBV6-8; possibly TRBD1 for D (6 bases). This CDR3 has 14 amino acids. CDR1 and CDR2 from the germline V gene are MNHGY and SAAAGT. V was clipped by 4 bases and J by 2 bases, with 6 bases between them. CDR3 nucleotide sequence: TGTGCCAGCAGTTGGACAGCTGGGGCCAACGTCCTGACTTTC. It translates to CASSWTAGANVLTF.

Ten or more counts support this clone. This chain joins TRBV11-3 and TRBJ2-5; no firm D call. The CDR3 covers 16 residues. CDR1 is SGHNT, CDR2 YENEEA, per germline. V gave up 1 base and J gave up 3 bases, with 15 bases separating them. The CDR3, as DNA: TGTGCCAGCAGCTTAGGGCGTGGATCCTCTAAAGAGACCCAGTACTTC. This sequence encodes CASSLGRGSSKETQYF.